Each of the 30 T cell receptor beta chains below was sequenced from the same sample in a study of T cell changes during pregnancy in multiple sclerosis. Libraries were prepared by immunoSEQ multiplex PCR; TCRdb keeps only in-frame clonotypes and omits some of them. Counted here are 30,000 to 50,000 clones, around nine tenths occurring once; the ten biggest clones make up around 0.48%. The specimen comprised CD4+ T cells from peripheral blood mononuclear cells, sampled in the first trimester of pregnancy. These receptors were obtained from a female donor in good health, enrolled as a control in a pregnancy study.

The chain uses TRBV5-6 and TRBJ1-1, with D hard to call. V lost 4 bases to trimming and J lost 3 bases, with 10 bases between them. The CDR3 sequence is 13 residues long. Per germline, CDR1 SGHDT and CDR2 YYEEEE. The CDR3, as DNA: TGTGCCAGCAGCCGTCGGTTTTACACTGAAGCTTTCTTT. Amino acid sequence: CASSRRFYTEAFF.

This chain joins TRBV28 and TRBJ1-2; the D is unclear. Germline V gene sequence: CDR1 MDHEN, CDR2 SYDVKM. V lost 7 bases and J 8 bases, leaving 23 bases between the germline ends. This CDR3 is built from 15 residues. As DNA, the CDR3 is TGTGCCAGCACTCGTAGCCAGCTACTATTCGGCGGCTACACCTTC. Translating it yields CASTRSQLLFGGYTF.

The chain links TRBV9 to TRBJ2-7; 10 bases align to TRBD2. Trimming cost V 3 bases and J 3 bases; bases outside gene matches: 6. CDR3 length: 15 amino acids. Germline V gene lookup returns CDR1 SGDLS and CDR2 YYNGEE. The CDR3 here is CASSGPLAGVYEQYF. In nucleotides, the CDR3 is TGTGCCAGCAGCGGTCCTCTAGCGGGGGTCTACGAGCAGTACTTC.

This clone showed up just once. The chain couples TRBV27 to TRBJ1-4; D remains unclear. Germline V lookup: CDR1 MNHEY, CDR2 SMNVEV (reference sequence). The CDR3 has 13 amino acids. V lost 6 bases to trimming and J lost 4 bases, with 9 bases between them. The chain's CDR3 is CASRTGINEKLFF. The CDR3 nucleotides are TGTGCCAGCAGAACGGGAATTAATGAAAAACTGTTTTTT. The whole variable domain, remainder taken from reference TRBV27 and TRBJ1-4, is EAQVTQNPRYLITVTGKKLTVTCSQNMNHEYMSWYRQDPGLGLRQIYYSMNVEVTDKGDVPEGYKVSRKEKRNFPLILESPSPNQTSLYFCASRTGINEKLFFGSGTQLSVL.

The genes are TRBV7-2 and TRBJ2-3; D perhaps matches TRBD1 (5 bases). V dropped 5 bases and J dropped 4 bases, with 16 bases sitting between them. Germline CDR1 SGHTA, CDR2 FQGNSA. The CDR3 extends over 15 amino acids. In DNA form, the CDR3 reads TGTGCCAGCAGCCTTGGTGGGGCTAGTTCAGATACGCAGTATTTT. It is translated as CASSLGGASSDTQYF.

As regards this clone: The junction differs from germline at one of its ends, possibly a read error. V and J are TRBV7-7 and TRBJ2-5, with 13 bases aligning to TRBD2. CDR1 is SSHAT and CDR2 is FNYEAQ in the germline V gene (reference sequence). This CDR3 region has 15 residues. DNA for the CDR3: TGTGCTAGCAGCTCCTCGGGACTAGCGGGGGAGACCCAGTACTTC. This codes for CASSSSGLAGETQYF.

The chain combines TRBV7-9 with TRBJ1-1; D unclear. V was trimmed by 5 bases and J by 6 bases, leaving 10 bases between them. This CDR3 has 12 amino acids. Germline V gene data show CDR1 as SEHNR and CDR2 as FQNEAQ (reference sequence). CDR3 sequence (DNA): TGTGCCAGCAGCCCCGCCAGCGCTGAAGCTTTCTTT. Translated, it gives CASSPASAEAFF.

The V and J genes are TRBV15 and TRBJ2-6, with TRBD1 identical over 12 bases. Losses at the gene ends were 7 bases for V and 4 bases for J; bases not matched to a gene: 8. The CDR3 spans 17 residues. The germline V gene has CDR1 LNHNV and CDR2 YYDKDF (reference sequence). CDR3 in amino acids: CATNPGTGGLGANVLTF. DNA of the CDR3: TGTGCCACCAACCCCGGGACAGGGGGCCTGGGGGCCAACGTCCTGACTTTC.

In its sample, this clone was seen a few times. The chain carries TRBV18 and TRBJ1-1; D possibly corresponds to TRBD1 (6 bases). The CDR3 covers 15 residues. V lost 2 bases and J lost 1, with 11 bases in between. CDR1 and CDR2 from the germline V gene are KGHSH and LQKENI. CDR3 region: CASSPSGHPNTEAFF. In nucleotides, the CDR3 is TGTGCCAGCTCACCATCGGGACACCCGAACACTGAAGCTTTCTTT.

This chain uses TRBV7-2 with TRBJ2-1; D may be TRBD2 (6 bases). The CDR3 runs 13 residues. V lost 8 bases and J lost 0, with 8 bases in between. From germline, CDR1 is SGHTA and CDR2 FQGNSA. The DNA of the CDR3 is TGTGCCAGCTCCGGGGGCTCCTACAATGAGCAGTTCTTC. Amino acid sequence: CASSGGSYNEQFF.

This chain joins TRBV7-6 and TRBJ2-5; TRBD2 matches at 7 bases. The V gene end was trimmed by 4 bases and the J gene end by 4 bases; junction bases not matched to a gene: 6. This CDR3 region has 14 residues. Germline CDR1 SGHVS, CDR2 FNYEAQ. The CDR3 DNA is TGTGCCAGCAGCTCGGGGGGACGTGGAGAGACCCAGTACTTC. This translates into CASSSGGRGETQYF.

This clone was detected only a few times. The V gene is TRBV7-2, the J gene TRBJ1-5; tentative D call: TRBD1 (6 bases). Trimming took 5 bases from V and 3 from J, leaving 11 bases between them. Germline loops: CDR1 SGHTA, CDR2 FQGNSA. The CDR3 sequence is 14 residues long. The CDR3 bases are TGTGCCAGCAGCCACACAGGGATCAATCAGCCCCAGCATTTT. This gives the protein CASSHTGINQPQHF.

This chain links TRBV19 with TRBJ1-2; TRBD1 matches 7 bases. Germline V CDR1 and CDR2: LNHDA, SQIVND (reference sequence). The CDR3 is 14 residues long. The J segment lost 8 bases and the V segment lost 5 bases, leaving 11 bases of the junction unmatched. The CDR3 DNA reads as TGTGCCAGTAGTGAAAAGGGACAGAGCTTCGGCTACACCTTC. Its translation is CASSEKGQSFGYTF. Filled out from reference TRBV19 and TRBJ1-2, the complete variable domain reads DGGITQSPKYLFRKEGQNVTLSCEQNLNHDAMYWYRQDPGQGLRLIYYSQIVNDFQKGDIAEGYSVSREKKESFPLTVTSAQKNPTAFYLCASSEKGQSFGYTFGSGTRLTVV.

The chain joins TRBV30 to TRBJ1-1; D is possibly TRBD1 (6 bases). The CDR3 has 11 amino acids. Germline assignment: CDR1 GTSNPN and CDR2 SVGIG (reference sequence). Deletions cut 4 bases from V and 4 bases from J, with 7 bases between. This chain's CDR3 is CAWNRATEAFF. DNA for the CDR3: TGTGCCTGGAACAGGGCCACTGAAGCTTTCTTT.

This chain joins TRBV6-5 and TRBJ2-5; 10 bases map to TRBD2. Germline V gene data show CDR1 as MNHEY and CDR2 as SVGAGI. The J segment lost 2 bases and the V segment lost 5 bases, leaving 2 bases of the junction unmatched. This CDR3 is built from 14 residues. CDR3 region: CASSGLAVQETQYF. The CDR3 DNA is TGTGCCAGCAGTGGACTAGCGGTGCAAGAGACCCAGTACTTC.

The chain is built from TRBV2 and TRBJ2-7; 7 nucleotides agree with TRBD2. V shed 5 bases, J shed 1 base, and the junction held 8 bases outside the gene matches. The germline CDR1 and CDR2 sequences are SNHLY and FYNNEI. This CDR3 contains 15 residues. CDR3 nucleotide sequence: TGTGCCAGCAGTCGCCCTAGCGGCACATCCTACGAGCAGTACTTC. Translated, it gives CASSRPSGTSYEQYF.

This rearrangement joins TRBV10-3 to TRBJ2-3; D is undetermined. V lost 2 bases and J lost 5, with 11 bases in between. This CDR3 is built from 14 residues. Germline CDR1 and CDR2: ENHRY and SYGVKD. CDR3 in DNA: TGTGCCATCAGTGAGAATCAAAAGCGAGATACGCAGTATTTT. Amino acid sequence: CAISENQKRDTQYF.

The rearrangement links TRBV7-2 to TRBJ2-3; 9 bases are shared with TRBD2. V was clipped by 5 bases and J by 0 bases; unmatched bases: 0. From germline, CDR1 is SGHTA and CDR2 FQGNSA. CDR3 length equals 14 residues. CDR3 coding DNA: TGTGCCAGCAGCGCGGGGGGGAGCACAGATACGCAGTATTTT. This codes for CASSAGGSTDTQYF.

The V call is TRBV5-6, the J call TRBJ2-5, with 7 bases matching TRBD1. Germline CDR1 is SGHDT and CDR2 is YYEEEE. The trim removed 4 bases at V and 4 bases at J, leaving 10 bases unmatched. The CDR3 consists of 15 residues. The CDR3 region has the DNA TGTGCCAGCAGCGACCAATATGCAGGGGGAGAGACCCAGTACTTC. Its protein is CASSDQYAGGETQYF.

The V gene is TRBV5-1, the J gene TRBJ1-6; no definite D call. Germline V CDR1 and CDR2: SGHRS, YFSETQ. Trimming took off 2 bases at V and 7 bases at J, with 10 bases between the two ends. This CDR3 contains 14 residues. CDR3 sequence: CASSFRGSNSPLHF. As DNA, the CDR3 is TGCGCCAGCAGCTTCCGGGGTTCGAATTCACCCCTCCACTTT.

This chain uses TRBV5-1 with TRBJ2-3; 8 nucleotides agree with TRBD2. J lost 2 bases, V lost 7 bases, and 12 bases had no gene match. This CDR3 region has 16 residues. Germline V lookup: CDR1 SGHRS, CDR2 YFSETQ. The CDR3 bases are TGCGCCAGCCGCCAGGCGGGAGGTGGGCCCACAGATACGCAGTATTTT. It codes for CASRQAGGGPTDTQYF.

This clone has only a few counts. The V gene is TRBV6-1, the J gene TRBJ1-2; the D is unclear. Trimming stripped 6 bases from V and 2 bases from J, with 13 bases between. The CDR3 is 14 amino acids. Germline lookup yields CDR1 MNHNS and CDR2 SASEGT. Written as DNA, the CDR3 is TGTGCCAGCAGCCAACGGAACGGGAACTATGGCTACACCTTC. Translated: CASSQRNGNYGYTF.

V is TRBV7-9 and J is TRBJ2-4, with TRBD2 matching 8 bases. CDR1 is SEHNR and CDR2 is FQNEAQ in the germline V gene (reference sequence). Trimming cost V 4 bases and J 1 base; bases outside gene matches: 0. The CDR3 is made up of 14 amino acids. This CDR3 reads CASSSGGAKNIQYF. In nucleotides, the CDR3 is TGTGCCAGCAGCTCGGGGGGGGCCAAAAACATTCAGTACTTC.

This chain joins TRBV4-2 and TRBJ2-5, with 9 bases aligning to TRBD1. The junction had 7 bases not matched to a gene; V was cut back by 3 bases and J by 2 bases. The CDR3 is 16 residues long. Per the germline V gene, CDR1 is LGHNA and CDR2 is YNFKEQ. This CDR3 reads CASSQRLDRGQETQYF. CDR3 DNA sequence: TGTGCCAGCAGCCAGCGCCTCGACAGGGGGCAAGAGACCCAGTACTTC.

The CDR3 reads CASSQASWTGVNYGYTF. CDR3 nucleotide sequence: TGCGCCAGCAGCCAAGCTTCCTGGACAGGGGTAAACTATGGCTACACCTTC. The rearrangement uses TRBV4-1 and TRBJ1-2; the match to TRBD1 covers 9 bases. This CDR3 comprises 17 residues. V gave up 1 base and J gave up 2 bases; unmatched junction bases: 8. The germline V gene encodes CDR1 MGHRA and CDR2 YSYEKL.

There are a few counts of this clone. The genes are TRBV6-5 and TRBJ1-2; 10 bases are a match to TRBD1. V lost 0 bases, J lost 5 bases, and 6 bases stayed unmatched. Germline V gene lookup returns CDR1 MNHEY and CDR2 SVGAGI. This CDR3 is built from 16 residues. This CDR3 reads CASSYSRTGGGYGYTF. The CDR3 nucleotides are TGTGCCAGCAGTTACTCAAGGACAGGGGGGGGGTATGGCTACACCTTC.

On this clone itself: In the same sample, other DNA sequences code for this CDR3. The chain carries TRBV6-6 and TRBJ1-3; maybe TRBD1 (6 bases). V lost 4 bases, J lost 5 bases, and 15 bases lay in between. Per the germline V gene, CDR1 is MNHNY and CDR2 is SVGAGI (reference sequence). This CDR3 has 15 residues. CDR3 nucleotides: TGTGCCAGCAGTTCCAATCGACAGGCTAGAAACACCATATATTTT. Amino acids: CASSSNRQARNTIYF.

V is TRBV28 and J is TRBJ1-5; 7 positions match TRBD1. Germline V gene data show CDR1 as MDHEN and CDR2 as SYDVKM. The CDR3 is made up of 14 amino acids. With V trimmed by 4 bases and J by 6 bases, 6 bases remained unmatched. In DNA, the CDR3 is TGTGCCAGCAGTTCGGGACAGATCGGTCAGCCCCAGCATTTT. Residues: CASSSGQIGQPQHF.

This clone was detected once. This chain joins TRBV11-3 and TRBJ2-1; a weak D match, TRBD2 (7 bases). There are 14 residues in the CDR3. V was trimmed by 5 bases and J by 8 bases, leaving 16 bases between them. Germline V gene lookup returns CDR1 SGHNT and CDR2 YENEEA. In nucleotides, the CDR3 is TGTGCCAGCAGCCCCGACGGGGGGCTCGATGAGCAGTTCTTC. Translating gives CASSPDGGLDEQFF.

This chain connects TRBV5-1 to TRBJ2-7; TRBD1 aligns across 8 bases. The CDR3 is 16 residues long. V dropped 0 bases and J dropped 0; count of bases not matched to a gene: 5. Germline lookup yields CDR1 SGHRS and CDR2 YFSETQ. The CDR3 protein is CASSLAYRGASYEQYF. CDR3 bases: TGCGCCAGCAGCTTGGCCTACAGGGGGGCCTCCTACGAGCAGTACTTC.